A single sample is the source of the 2 T cell receptor beta chains below, sequenced in a study of shared clonotypes between healthy human individuals. Measured with immunoSEQ multiplex PCR; TCRdb has only the in-frame clones, and not every one. The sample records over a million clones, 75% to 80% being singletons. The sequenced sample consisted of memory CD4+ T cells from PBMCs. The subset was: CD45RA-negative fraction. These receptors were obtained from a young man in good health. Some clones in this sample may be carry-over from other donors' samples.

The chain links TRBV11-3 to TRBJ2-1; D is unclear. Germline values: CDR1 SGHNT, CDR2 YENEEA. Trimming cost V 5 bases and J 11 bases, with 19 bases left between them. CDR3 size: 14 residues. CDR3 residues: CASSRIPPPSQQFF. The CDR3 DNA sequence: TGTGCCAGCAGCCGGATCCCCCCACCAAGTCAGCAGTTCTTC. The variable domain in full, completed from reference TRBV11-3 and TRBJ2-1, reads EAGVVQSPRYKIIEKKQPVAFWCNPISGHNTLYWYLQNLGQGPELLIRYENEEAVDDSQLPKDRFSAERLKGVDSTLKIQPAELGDSAVYLCASSRIPPPSQQFFGPGTRLTVL.

The chain uses TRBV7-6 and TRBJ2-7; perhaps TRBD2 as D (5 bases). This CDR3 contains 13 residues. Trimming took off 1 base at V and 6 bases at J, with 10 bases between the two ends. CDR1 and CDR2 (germline): SGHVS, FNYEAQ. As DNA, the CDR3 is TGTGCCAGCAGCTTAGTACGAGGAGGCGAGCAGTACTTC. Translated: CASSLVRGGEQYF.